Sequencing of this TCR beta chain was carried out in a study of a mutant IDH1 vaccine in newly diagnosed glioma. Across the study: Either 4-6 weeks after radiotherapy alone or alongside temozolomide, vaccination was begun.

Findings of the study overall: Pseudoprogression looked unconnected to shifts in top peripheral T cell clonotypes.

Time point reported: week 47, end of study. One vaccine dose held 300 ug of mutant IDH1 20-mer peptide and came with topical imiquimod. The protocol was immunoSEQ multiplex PCR, while the TCRdb copy is restricted to in-frame clones and leaves out a portion. The table includes 30,000 to 45,000 clones, roughly 70% detected once. The CDR3 is 16 residues long. Germline CDR1 SEHNR, CDR2 FQNEAQ (reference sequence). The ends were cut back, 3 bases at V and 2 bases at J, with 14 bases in the middle. This clone was detected only a few times. The antigen is undetermined. The receptor was derived from a middle-aged man with glioma. This sequence joins TRBV7-9 and TRBJ1-5, with a possible D match to TRBD1 (6 bases). The sequencing used PBMCs, collected from a glioma patient whose treatment included an IDH1 peptide vaccine. The CDR3 DNA follows: TGTGCCAGCAGCTTCCTGGGGGCGCTGGGCAATCAGCCCCAGCATTTT. Its translation is CASSFLGALGNQPQHF.